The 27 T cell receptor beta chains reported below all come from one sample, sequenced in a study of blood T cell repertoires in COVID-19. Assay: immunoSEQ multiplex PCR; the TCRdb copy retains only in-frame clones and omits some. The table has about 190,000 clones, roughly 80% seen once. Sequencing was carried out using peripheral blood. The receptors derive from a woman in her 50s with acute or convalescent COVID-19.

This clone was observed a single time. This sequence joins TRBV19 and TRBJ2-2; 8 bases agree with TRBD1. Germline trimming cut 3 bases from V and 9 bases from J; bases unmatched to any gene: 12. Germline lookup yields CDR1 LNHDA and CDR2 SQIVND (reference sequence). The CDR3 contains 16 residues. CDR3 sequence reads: CASSMFGQGPPRELFF. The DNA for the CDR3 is TGTGCCAGTAGTATGTTCGGACAGGGACCACCCAGGGAGCTGTTTTTT. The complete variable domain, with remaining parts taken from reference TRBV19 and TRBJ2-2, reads DGGITQSPKYLFRKEGQNVTLSCEQNLNHDAMYWYRQDPGQGLRLIYYSQIVNDFQKGDIAEGYSVSREKKESFPLTVTSAQKNPTAFYLCASSMFGQGPPRELFFGEGSRLTVL.

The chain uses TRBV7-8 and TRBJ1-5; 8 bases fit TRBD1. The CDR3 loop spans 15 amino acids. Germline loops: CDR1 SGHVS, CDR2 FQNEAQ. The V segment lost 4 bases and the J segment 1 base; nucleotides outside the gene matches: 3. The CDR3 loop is CASSSGQGSNQPQHF. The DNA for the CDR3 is TGTGCCAGCAGCTCAGGACAGGGAAGCAATCAGCCCCAGCATTTT.

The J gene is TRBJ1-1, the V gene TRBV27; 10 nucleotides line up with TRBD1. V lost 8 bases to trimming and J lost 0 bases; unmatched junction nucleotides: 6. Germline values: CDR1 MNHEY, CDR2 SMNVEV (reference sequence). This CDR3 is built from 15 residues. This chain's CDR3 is CASEPTGGLNTEAFF. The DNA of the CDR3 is TGTGCCAGCGAACCGACAGGGGGCCTGAACACTGAAGCTTTCTTT.

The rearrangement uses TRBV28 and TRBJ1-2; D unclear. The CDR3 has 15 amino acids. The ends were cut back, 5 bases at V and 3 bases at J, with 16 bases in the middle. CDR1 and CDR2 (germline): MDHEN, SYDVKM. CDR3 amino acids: CASSPPSTVDYGYTF. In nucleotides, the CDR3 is TGTGCCAGCAGTCCCCCTTCCACAGTGGACTATGGCTACACCTTC.

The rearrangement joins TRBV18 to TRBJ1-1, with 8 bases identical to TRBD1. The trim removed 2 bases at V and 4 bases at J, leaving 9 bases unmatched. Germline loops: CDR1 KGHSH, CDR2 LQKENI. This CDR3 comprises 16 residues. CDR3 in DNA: TGTGCCAGCTCACCAACGACAGGGGTGGGGGGCACTGAAGCTTTCTTT. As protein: CASSPTTGVGGTEAFF.

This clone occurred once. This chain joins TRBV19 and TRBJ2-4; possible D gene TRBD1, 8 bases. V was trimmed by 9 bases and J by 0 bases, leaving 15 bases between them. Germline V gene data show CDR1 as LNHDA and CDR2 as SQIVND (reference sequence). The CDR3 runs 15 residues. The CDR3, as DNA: TGTGCCAGCCAACAGGGGGGGCTAGCCAAAAACATTCAGTACTTC. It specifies CASQQGGLAKNIQYF.

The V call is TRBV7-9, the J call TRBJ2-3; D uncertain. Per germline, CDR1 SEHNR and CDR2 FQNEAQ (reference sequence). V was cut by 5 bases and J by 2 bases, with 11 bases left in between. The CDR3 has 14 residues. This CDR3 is CASSSSGFTDTQYF. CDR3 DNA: TGTGCCAGCAGCAGTTCCGGGTTCACAGATACGCAGTATTTT.

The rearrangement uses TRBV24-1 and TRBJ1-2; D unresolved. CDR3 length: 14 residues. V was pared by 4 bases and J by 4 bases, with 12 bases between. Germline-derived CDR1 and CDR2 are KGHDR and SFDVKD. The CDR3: CATSDPTPPYGYTF. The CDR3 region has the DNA TGTGCCACCAGTGACCCTACCCCTCCCTATGGCTACACCTTC.

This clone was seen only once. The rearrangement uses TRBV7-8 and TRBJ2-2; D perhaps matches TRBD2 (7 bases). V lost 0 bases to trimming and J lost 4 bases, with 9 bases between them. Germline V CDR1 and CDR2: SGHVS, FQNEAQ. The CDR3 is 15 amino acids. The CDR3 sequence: CASSLAGGLTGELFF. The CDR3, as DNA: TGTGCCAGCAGCTTAGCGGGGGGGCTCACCGGGGAGCTGTTTTTT. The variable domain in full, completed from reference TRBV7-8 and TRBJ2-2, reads GAGVSQSPRYKVAKRGQDVALRCDPISGHVSLFWYQQALGQGPEFLTYFQNEAQLDKSGLPSDRFFAERPEGSVSTLKIQRTQQEDSAVYLCASSLAGGLTGELFFGEGSRLTVL.

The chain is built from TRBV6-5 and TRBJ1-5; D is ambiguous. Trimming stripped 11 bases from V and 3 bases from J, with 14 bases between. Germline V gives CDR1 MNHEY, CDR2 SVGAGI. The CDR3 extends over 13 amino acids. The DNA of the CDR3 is TGTGCCTGCGGTCTGAGCCCCAATCAGCCCCAGCATTTT. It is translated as CACGLSPNQPQHF.

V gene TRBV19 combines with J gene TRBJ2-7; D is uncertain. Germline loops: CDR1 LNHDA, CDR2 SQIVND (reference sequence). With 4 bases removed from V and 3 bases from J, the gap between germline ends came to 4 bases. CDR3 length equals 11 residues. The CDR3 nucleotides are TGTGCCAGTAGTACTTTCTACGAGCAGTACTTC. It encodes CASSTFYEQYF.

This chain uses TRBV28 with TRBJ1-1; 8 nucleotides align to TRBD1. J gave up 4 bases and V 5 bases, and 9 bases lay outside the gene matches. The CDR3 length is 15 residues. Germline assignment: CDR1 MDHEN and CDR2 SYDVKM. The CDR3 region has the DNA TGTGCCAGCAGTCCAGGGGGACAGGCGGGCACTGAAGCTTTCTTT. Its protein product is CASSPGGQAGTEAFF.

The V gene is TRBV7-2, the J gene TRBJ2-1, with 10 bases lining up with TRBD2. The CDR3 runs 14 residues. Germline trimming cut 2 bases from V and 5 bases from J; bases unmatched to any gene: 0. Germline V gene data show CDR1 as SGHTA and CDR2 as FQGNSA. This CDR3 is CASSLTSGNNEQFF. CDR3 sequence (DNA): TGTGCCAGCAGCTTAACTAGCGGGAACAATGAGCAGTTCTTC.

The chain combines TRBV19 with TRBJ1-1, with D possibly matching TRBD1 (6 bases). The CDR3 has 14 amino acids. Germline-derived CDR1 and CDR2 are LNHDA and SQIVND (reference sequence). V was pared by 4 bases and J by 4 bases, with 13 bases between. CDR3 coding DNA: TGTGCCAGTAGTACGACAGGAGGTCGCACTGAAGCTTTCTTT. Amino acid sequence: CASSTTGGRTEAFF.

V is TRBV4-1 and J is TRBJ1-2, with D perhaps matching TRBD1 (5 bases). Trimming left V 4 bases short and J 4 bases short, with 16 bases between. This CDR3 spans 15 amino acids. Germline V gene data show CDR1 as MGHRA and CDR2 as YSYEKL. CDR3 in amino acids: CASSPGEGAGYGYTF. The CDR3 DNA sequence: TGCGCCAGCAGCCCCGGAGAAGGGGCCGGCTATGGCTACACCTTC.

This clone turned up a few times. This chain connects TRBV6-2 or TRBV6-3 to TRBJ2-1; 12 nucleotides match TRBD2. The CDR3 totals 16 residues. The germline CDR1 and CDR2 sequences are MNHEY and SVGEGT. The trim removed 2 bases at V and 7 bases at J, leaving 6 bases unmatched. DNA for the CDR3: TGTGCCAGCAGTTACCCCCTAGCGGGGGGGCATAATGAGCAGTTCTTC. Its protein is CASSYPLAGGHNEQFF.

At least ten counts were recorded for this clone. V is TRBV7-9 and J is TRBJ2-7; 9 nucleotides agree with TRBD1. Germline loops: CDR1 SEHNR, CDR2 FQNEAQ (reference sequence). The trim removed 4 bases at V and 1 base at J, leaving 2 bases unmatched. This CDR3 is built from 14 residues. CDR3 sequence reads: CASSSGTGSYEQYF. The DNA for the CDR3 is TGTGCCAGCAGCTCCGGGACAGGGTCCTACGAGCAGTACTTC. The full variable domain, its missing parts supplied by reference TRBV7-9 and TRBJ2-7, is DTGVSQNPRHKITKRGQNVTFRCDPISEHNRLYWYRQTLGQGPEFLTYFQNEAQLEKSRLLSDRFSAERPKGSFSTLEIQRTEQGDSAMYLCASSSGTGSYEQYFGPGTRLTVT.

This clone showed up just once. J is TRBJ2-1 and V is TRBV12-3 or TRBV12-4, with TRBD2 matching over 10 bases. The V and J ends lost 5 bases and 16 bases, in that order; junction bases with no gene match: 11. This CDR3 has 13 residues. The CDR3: CASSTPPGLASFF. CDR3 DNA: TGTGCCAGCAGTACCCCTCCGGGACTAGCGAGTTTCTTC.

The CDR3 DNA reads TGTGCCAGCAGCTTGGGGGCTCTCGGGATCCCCTACGAGCAGTACTTC. Amino acid sequence: CASSLGALGIPYEQYF. The gene calls are TRBV5-8 and TRBJ2-7; D is perhaps TRBD2 (5 bases). The CDR3 sequence is 16 residues long. Germline CDR1 is SGHTS and CDR2 is YDEGEE. Trimming shortened V by 0 bases and J by 2 bases, and 15 bases separated the two germline ends.

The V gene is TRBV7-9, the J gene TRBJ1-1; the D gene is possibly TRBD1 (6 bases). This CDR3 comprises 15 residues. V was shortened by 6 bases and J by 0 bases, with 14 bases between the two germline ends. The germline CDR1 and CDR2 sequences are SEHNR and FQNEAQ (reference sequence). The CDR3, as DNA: TGTGCCAGCAGGATTCAGGGGCCGATGAACACTGAAGCTTTCTTT. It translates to CASRIQGPMNTEAFF.

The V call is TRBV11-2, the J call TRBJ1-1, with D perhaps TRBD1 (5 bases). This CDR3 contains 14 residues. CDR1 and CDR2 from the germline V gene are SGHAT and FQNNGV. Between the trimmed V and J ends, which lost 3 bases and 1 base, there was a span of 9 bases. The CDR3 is CASSFEGENTEAFF. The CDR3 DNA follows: TGTGCCAGCAGCTTCGAAGGGGAGAACACTGAAGCTTTCTTT.

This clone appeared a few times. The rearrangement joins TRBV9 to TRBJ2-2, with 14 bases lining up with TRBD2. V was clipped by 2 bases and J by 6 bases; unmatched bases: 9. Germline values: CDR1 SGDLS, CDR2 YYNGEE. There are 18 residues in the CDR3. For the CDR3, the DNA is TGTGCCAGCAGCGTGGAAGCGGGACTAGCGGGAGTGGCCGGGGAGCTGTTTTTT. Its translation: CASSVEAGLAGVAGELFF. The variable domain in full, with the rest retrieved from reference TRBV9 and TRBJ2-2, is DSGVTQTPKHLITATGQRVTLRCSPRSGDLSVYWYQQSLDQGLQFLIQYYNGEERAKGNILERFSAQQFPDLHSELNLSSLELGDSALYFCASSVEAGLAGVAGELFFGEGSRLTVL.

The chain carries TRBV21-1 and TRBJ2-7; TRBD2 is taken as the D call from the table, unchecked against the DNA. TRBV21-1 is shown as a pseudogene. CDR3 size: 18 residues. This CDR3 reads CASSNPPGPPDRGYEQYF. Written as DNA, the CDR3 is TGTGCCAGCAGCAACCCCCCCGGCCCCCCTGACCGGGGGTACGAGCAGTACTTC.

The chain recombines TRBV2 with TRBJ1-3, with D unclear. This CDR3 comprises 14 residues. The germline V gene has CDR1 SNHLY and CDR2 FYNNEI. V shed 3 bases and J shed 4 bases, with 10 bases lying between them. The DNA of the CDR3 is TGTGCCAGCAGTGAGCAAGGGAGAGGAAACACCATATATTTT. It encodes CASSEQGRGNTIYF.

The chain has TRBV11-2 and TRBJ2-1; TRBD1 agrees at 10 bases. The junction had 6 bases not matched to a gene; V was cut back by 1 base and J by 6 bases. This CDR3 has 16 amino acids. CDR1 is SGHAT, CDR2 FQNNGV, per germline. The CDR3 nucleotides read TGTGCCAGCAGCTTAGGGTGGACAGGGGGATCCAATGAGCAGTTCTTC. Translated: CASSLGWTGGSNEQFF. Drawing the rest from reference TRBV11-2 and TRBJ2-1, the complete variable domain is EAGVAQSPRYKIIEKRQSVAFWCNPISGHATLYWYQQILGQGPKLLIQFQNNGVVDDSQLPKDRFSAERLKGVDSTLKIQPAKLEDSAVYLCASSLGWTGGSNEQFFGPGTRLTVL.

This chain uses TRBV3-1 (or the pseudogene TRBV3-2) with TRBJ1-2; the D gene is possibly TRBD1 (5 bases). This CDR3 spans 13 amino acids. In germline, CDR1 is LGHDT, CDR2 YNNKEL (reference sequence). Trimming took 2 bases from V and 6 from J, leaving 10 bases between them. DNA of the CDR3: TGTGCCAGCAGCCAATCGTGGACAAATGGCTACACCTTC. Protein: CASSQSWTNGYTF.

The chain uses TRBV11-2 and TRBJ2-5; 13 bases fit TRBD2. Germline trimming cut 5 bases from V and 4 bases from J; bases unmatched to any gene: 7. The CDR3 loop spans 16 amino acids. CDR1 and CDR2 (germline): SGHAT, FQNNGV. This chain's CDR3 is CASSPGLAGVGETQYF. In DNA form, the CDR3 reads TGTGCCAGCAGCCCAGGACTAGCGGGAGTTGGAGAGACCCAGTACTTC.